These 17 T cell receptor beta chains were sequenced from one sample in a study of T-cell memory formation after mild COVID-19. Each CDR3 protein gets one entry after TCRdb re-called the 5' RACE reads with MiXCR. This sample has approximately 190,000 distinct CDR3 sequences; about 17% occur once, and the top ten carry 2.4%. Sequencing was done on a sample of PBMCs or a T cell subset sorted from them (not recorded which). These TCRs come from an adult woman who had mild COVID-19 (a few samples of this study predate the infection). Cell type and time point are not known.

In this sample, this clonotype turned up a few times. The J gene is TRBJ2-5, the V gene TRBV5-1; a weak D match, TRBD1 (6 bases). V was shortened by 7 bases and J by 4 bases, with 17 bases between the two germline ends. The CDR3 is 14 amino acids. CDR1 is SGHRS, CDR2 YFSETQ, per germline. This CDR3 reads CASYRVGRRETQYF. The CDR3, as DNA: TGCGCCAGCTACAGGGTCGGACGGCGAGAGACCCAGTACTTC. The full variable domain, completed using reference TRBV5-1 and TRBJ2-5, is KAGVTQTPRYLIKTRGQQVTLSCSPISGHRSVSWYQQTPGQGLQFLFEYFSETQRNKGNFPGRFSGRQFSNSRSEMNVSTLELGDSALYLCASYRVGRRETQYFGPGTRLLVL.

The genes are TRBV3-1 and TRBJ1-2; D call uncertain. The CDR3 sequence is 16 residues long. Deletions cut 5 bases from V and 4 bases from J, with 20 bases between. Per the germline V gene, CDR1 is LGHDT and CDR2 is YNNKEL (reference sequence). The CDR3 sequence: CASSVKSREFLYGYTF. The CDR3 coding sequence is TGTGCCAGCAGCGTTAAATCACGCGAGTTCCTCTATGGCTACACCTTC.

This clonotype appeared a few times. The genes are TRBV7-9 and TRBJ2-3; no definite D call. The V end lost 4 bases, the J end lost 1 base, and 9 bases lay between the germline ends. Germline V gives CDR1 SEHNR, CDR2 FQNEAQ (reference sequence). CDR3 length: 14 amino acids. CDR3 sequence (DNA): TGTGCCAGCAGCTACACCCGGGGCACAGATACGCAGTATTTT. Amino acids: CASSYTRGTDTQYF.

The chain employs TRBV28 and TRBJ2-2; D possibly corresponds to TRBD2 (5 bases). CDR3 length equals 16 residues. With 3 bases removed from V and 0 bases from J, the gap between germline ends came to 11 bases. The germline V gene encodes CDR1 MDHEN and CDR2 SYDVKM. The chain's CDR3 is CASSLWQRPNTGELFF. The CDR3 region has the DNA TGTGCCAGCAGTTTGTGGCAGCGGCCGAACACCGGGGAGCTGTTTTTT.

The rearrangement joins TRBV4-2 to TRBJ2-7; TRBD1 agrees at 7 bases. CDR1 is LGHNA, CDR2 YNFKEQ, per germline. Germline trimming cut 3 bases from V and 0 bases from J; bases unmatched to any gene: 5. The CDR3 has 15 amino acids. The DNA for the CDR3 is TGTGCCAGCAGCCAGAGACAGGGAGACTCCTACGAGCAGTACTTC. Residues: CASSQRQGDSYEQYF.

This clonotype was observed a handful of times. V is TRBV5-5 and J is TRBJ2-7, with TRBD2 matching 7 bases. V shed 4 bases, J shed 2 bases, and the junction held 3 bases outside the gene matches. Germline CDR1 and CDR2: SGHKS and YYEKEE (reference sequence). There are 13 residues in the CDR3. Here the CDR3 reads CASSAGTTYEQYF. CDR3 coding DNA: TGTGCCAGCAGCGCAGGGACTACCTACGAGCAGTACTTC.

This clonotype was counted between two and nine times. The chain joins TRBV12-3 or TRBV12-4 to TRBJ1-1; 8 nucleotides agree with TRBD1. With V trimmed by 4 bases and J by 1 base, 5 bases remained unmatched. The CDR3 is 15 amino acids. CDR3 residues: CASSSSGTGNTEAFF. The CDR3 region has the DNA TGTGCCAGCAGTTCCTCCGGGACAGGGAACACTGAAGCTTTCTTT.

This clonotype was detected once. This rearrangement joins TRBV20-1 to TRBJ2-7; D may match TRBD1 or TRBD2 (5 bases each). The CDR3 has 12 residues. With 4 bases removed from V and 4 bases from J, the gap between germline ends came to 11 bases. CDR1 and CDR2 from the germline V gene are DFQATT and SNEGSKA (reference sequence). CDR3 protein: CSATGTGYEQYF. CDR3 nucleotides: TGCAGTGCTACGGGGACCGGGTACGAGCAGTACTTC.

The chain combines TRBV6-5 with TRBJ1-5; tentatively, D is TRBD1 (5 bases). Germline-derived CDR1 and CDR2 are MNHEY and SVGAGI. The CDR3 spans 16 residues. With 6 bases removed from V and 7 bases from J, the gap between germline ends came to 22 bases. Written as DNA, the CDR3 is TGTGCCAGCAGACCAGGACAAGCTGTTCGTGGGCAGCCCCAGCATTTT. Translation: CASRPGQAVRGQPQHF.

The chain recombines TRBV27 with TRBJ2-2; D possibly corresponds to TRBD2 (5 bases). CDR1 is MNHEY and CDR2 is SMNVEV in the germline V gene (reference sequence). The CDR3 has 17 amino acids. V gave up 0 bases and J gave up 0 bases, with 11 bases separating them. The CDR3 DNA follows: TGTGCCAGCAGTTTATCAGGGTTTAGCGCGAACACCGGGGAGCTGTTTTTT. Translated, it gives CASSLSGFSANTGELFF.

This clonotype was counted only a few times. The CDR3 DNA reads as TGCAGTGCTACAGGGGGAAGCAATCAGCCCCAGCATTTT. This sequence encodes CSATGGSNQPQHF. The chain couples TRBV20-1 to TRBJ1-5, with TRBD1 matching 7 bases. This CDR3 has 13 amino acids. Losses at the gene ends were 4 bases for V and 1 base for J; bases not matched to a gene: 1. CDR1 and CDR2 (germline): DFQATT, SNEGSKA (reference sequence).

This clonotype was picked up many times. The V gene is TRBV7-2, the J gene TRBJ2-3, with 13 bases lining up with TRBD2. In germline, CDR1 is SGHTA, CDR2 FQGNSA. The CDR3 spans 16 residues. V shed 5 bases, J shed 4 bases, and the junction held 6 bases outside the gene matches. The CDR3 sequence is CASSPKTSGRSDTQYF. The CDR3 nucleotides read TGTGCCAGCAGCCCCAAGACTAGCGGGAGGTCAGATACGCAGTATTTT.

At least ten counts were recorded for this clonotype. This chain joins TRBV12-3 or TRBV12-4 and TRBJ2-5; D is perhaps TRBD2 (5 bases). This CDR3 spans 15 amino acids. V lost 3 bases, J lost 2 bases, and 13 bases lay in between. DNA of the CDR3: TGTGCCAGCAGTTTTTTGACGGGAAGGCAAGAGACCCAGTACTTC. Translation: CASSFLTGRQETQYF.

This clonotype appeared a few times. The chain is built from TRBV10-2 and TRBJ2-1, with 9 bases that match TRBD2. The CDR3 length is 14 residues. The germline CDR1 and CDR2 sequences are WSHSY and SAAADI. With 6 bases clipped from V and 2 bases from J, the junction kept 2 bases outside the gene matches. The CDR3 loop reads CASRSGGTYNEQFF. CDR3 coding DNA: TGCGCCAGCAGGAGCGGGGGGACCTACAATGAGCAGTTCTTC.

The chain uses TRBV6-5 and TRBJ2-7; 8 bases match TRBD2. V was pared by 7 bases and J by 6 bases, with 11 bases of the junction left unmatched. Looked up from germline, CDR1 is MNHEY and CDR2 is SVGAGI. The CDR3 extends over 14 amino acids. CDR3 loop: CASTRGLGGFEQYF. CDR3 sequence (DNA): TGTGCCAGCACCAGGGGACTAGGAGGGTTCGAGCAGTACTTC.

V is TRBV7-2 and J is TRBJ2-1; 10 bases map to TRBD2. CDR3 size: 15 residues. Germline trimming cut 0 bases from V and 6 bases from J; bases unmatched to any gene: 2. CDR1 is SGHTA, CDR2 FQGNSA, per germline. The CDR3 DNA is TGTGCCAGCAGCTTAGCCCTAGCGGGAGCCAATGAGCAGTTCTTC. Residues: CASSLALAGANEQFF.

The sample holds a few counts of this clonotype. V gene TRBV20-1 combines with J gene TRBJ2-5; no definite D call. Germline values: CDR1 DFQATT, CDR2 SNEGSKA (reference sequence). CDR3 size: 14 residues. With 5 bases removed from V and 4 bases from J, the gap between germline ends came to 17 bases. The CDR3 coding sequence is TGCAGTGCTCGGGCGGCCCGACTCCGAGAGACCCAGTACTTC. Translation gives CSARAARLRETQYF.